These T cell receptor beta chains were read from a single sample in a study of OX40 agonist ivuxolimab in advanced cancers. Generated by immunoSEQ multiplex PCR, the TCRdb table keeps only in-frame clones and is missing some. The data show about 58,000 clones, around nine tenths seen once. Sample: CD4+ or CD8+ T cells sorted from blood, taken in a trial of the OX40 agonist ivuxolimab. The receptors were gathered from an adult with an advanced solid tumor such as melanoma, head and neck, liver or kidney cancer. Each CDR3 is given without its conserved first and last residue. The D gene is left open where the match is weak.

V: TRBV15
D: TRBD2
CDR3: ATSTYSGRADTQY

V: TRBV4-2
D: TRBD1
CDR3: ASSPQPRDRGREAF

V: TRBV7-2
D: TRBD2
CDR3: ASSPWTSGRDTQY

V: TRBV7-2
D: TRBD2
CDR3: ASSLARAGPYEQY

V: TRBV5-8
D: .
CDR3: ASNREVDTQY

V: TRBV27
D: TRBD1
CDR3: ASSRGGAVGELF

V: TRBV6-6
D: .
CDR3: ASNRPQETQY

V: TRBV27
D: TRBD2
CDR3: ASSSGGRVTGELF

V: TRBV19
D: TRBD2
CDR3: ASRAGLAGTYEQY

V: TRBV11-2
D: TRBD2
CDR3: ASSRRLANTDTQY

V: TRBV7-7
D: .
CDR3: ASSLLGFRGVSYEQY

V: TRBV2
D: .
CDR3: ASSEQLAASEQF

V: TRBV28
D: TRBD2
CDR3: ASSSGTSGRSRGYL

V: TRBV7-2
D: .
CDR3: ASSLYGGPSYEQY

V: TRBV5-4
D: .
CDR3: ASRMAGEGSPLH

V: TRBV10-3
D: .
CDR3: AISVGSGELF

V: TRBV19
D: TRBD1
CDR3: ASSPSGTGGLETQY

V: TRBV28
D: .
CDR3: ASNLQGGAAF

V: TRBV2
D: .
CDR3: ASRVARHHYGYT

V: TRBV18
D: .
CDR3: ASSPHPNSGNTIY

V: TRBV25-1
D: .
CDR3: ASSDPGGDPNEQF

V: TRBV10-3
D: TRBD1
CDR3: AISEGQGSNQPQH

V: TRBV28
D: .
CDR3: ASSAYEQY

V: TRBV5-1
D: TRBD1
CDR3: ASSLGTDRGGEKLF

V: TRBV5-4
D: TRBD1
CDR3: ASSQTGGSQETQY

V: TRBV19
D: .
CDR3: ASSSYYNQPQH

V: TRBV7-9
D: .
CDR3: ASSLDAGSTEAF

V: TRBV10-2
D: .
CDR3: ASSGVRASSYNEQF

V: TRBV20-1
D: .
CDR3: SAPSQGTQY

V: TRBV10-3
D: .
CDR3: AISDIGYEQY

V: TRBV11-3
D: .
CDR3: ASSPQAGNTGELF

V: TRBV5-1
D: TRBD2
CDR3: ASSPTGLAGGDEQF

V: TRBV5-6
D: TRBD2
CDR3: ASSPLEGVAGGDEQF

V: TRBV28
D: .
CDR3: ASKGVGYGYT

V: TRBV14
D: .
CDR3: ASSQGETVGNTIY

V: TRBV15
D: .
CDR3: ATSREGRNNEQF

V: TRBV5-5
D: .
CDR3: ASALLALGNEQF

V: TRBV9
D: TRBD1
CDR3: ASSVTGTGAGGANVLT

V: TRBV7-3
D: TRBD2
CDR3: ASSLAGVTGELF

V: TRBV5-4
D: .
CDR3: ASSRDTNYEQY

V: TRBV5-3
D: TRBD1
CDR3: ARSSRTGGPGGYT

V: TRBV28
D: .
CDR3: ASSSTLGRSETQY

V: TRBV5-1
D: TRBD1
CDR3: ASSLGPGQGSTGELF

V: TRBV5-4
D: .
CDR3: ASSFVGGETQY

V: TRBV9
D: .
CDR3: ASSVESRGPYGYT

V: TRBV7-3
D: .
CDR3: ASSFGTGFPSEQF

V: TRBV6-5
D: TRBD1
CDR3: ASSYPGQGQAF

V: TRBV5-1
D: TRBD1
CDR3: ASSKTGVDSPLH

V: TRBV7-2
D: TRBD1
CDR3: ASSLRGQAPGGYGYT

V: TRBV14
D: .
CDR3: ASSQHLRAEAF

V: TRBV7-3
D: .
CDR3: ASSPGPPPGANVLT

V: TRBV5-1
D: .
CDR3: ASSPAVGAVRETQY

V: TRBV28
D: .
CDR3: ASTGAATDTQY

V: TRBV11-2
D: .
CDR3: ASIQTGTQY

V: TRBV29-1
D: TRBD1
CDR3: SVPGTGGGGANVLT